One and the same sample provided the 28 T cell receptor beta chains below, sequenced in a study of blood T cells in healthy people across ages. Together with a sample-barcoded 5' primer, a J-beta primer mix was included in a second PCR lasting about 6 to 11 cycles. TCRdb used MiXCR to reprocess the 5' RACE reads, holding one entry per CDR3 protein. Seen here are about 400,000 distinct CDR3 sequences, 45% to 60% observed once, and the top ten hold 51%. Material: blood. The receptors here all came from a man in his sixties in good health.

A note on this clonotype: One end of the junction is discordant with germline, which a read error may explain. CDR3 amino acids: CVSSQASDGYTF. The CDR3, as DNA: TGTGTCAGCAGCCAAGCCTCGGATGGCTACACCTTC. The gene calls are TRBV3-1 and TRBJ1-2; D gene uncertain. The length of the CDR3 is 12 residues. The germline gives CDR1 LGHDT, CDR2 YNNKEL (reference sequence).

The genes are TRBV20-1 and TRBJ2-1, with a possible D match to TRBD2 (6 bases). CDR3 length equals 14 residues. CDR1 DFQATT and CDR2 SNEGSKA come from the germline V gene (reference sequence). The V end was cut by 1 base, the J end by 2 bases, with 9 bases between. The CDR3 spells CSARGTNTYNEQFF. For the CDR3, the DNA is TGCAGTGCTAGAGGGACTAACACCTACAATGAGCAGTTCTTC.

V usage is TRBV12-3 or TRBV12-4 and J usage is TRBJ2-3, with D perhaps TRBD2 (6 bases). Trimming cost V 5 bases and J 0 bases, with 21 bases left between them. The CDR3 covers 18 residues. The CDR3 protein is CASSLKHQRAASTDTQYF. The CDR3, as DNA: TGTGCCAGCAGTCTCAAACATCAGCGGGCGGCTAGCACAGATACGCAGTATTTT.

V usage is TRBV27 and J usage is TRBJ1-2; no firm D call. Trimming removed 6 bases from V and 4 bases from J, with 15 bases in between. The CDR3 sequence is 14 residues long. The V gene's germline CDR1 is MNHEY and CDR2 SMNVEV (reference sequence). DNA of the CDR3: TGTGCCAGCAGCCCCCGAGTGTACCTCTATGGCTACACCTTC. Protein product: CASSPRVYLYGYTF.

The chain recombines TRBV6-5 with TRBJ2-3; D remains ambiguous. The CDR3 has 11 amino acids. V was pared by 2 bases and J by 9 bases, with 6 bases between. Germline V gene data show CDR1 as MNHEY and CDR2 as SVGAGI. CDR3 sequence (DNA): TGTGCCAGCAGTTACCAGTCAACGCAGTATTTT. Translated, it gives CASSYQSTQYF.

In DNA form, the CDR3 reads TGTGCCAGCAGCCCGAGGTGGGGACTAGCAGAAAATGAGCAGTTCTTC. Protein product: CASSPRWGLAENEQFF. This sequence joins TRBV7-6 and TRBJ2-1; 9 nucleotides agree with TRBD2. CDR3 length: 16 residues. Germline assignment: CDR1 SGHVS and CDR2 FNYEAQ. The V segment lost 5 bases and the J segment 7 bases; nucleotides outside the gene matches: 12. Together with reference TRBV7-6 and TRBJ2-1, the CDR3 gives the full variable domain: GAGVSQSPRYKVTKRGQDVALRCDPISGHVSLYWYRQALGQGPEFLTYFNYEAQQDKSGLPNDRFSAERPEGSISTLTIQRTEQRDSAMYRCASSPRWGLAENEQFFGPGTRLTVL.

CDR3 region: CSVVIGFGEQFF. In nucleotides, the CDR3 is TGCAGCGTTGTGATAGGGTTTGGTGAGCAGTTCTTC. The V and J genes are TRBV29-1 and TRBJ2-1; no firm D call. Germline V gene data show CDR1 as SQVTM and CDR2 as ANQGSEA. Between the trimmed V and J ends, which lost 4 bases and 9 bases, there was a span of 13 bases. The CDR3 totals 12 residues.

This clonotype was picked up a small number of times. This chain uses TRBV2 with TRBJ1-2; 8 nucleotides agree with TRBD1. The CDR3 length is 16 residues. With 1 base clipped from V and 7 bases from J, the junction kept 11 bases outside the gene matches. Germline loops: CDR1 SNHLY, CDR2 FYNNEI. CDR3 amino acids: CASSEGAGTGRAGYTF. CDR3 nucleotides: TGTGCCAGCAGTGAAGGGGCCGGGACAGGCAGAGCTGGCTACACCTTC.

This clonotype was seen more than once but under ten times. The V gene is TRBV5-1, the J gene TRBJ2-1; D remains ambiguous. CDR3 length: 14 residues. The V gene lost 4 bases and the J gene lost 2 bases, with 10 bases spanning the gap. CDR1 and CDR2 (germline): SGHRS, YFSETQ. CDR3 amino acids: CASSLDTTYNEQFF. The DNA of the CDR3 is TGCGCCAGCAGCCTCGACACAACCTACAATGAGCAGTTCTTC.

CDR3 loop: CASSPTGGVNSPLHF. CDR3 nucleotide sequence: TGTGCCAGCAGCCCGACAGGGGGTGTAAATTCACCCCTCCACTTT. The chain couples TRBV27 to TRBJ1-6, with TRBD1 identical over 9 bases. Germline-derived CDR1 and CDR2 are MNHEY and SMNVEV (reference sequence). This CDR3 region has 15 residues. After removal of 6 bases from V and 7 bases from J, the junction contained 7 bases not matched to a gene.

This clonotype turned up a few times. This rearrangement joins TRBV10-3 to TRBJ1-1; no clear D. The CDR3 length is 11 residues. CDR1 is ENHRY and CDR2 is SYGVKD in the germline V gene. V shed 10 bases and J shed 6 bases, with 12 bases lying between them. As DNA, the CDR3 is TGTGCCACCTCTCAGGCCTCTGAAGCTTTCTTT. Translated, it gives CATSQASEAFF.

V and J are TRBV7-2 and TRBJ2-7; either TRBD1 or TRBD2 may supply D (5 bases each). Germline values: CDR1 SGHTA, CDR2 FQGNSA. Trimming cost V 5 bases and J 1 base, with 15 bases left between them. CDR3 length: 15 amino acids. CDR3 sequence (DNA): TGTGCCAGCAGCAGGGATGGGGGATGGTCCTACGAGCAGTACTTC. Translating it yields CASSRDGGWSYEQYF.

The DNA of the CDR3 is TGTGCCAGCAGCTTGAACCGGGGAGGAGATACGCAGTATTTT. Amino acid sequence: CASSLNRGGDTQYF. The chain is built from TRBV5-6 and TRBJ2-3; perhaps TRBD2 as D (6 bases). V lost 1 base, J lost 5 bases, and 11 bases lay in between. The CDR3 loop spans 14 amino acids. Germline loops: CDR1 SGHDT, CDR2 YYEEEE. The full variable domain, with the rest looked up from reference TRBV5-6 and TRBJ2-3, is DAGVTQSPTHLIKTRGQQVTLRCSPKSGHDTVSWYQQALGQGPQFIFQYYEEEERQRGNFPDRFSGHQFPNYSSELNVNALLLGDSALYLCASSLNRGGDTQYFGPGTRLTVL.

The chain employs TRBV7-9 and TRBJ2-7; 10 bases agree with TRBD1. The V gene end was trimmed by 5 bases and the J gene end by 5 bases; junction bases not matched to a gene: 9. This CDR3 spans 15 amino acids. Germline-derived CDR1 and CDR2 are SEHNR and FQNEAQ (reference sequence). This CDR3 reads CASSGRDRGQDEQYF. CDR3 bases: TGTGCCAGCAGCGGACGGGACAGGGGACAAGACGAGCAGTACTTC.

Concerning this clonotype itself: A read error may produce the germline difference seen at one junction end. In nucleotides, the CDR3 is TGTGCCAGCAGTTACGTCAGGACAGGGGGTGGCTATGGCTGCACCTTC. Amino acid sequence: CASSYVRTGGGYGCTF. The rearrangement joins TRBV6-5 to TRBJ1-2; the match to TRBD1 covers 10 bases. The length of the CDR3 is 16 residues. Germline V lookup: CDR1 MNHEY, CDR2 SVGAGI.

About this clonotype itself: A junction end diverges from the germline sequence, so it may reflect a read error. The chain carries TRBV29-1 and TRBJ2-5; 9 bases fit TRBD1. CDR1 and CDR2 (germline): SQVTM, ANQGSEA. This CDR3 is built from 13 residues. CDR3 coding DNA: TGCAGCGTTGGACAGGGGGGACAAGGGACCCAGTACTTC. Protein product: CSVGQGGQGTQYF.

This clonotype was detected a few times. This chain connects TRBV29-1 to TRBJ2-7; D unresolved. The CDR3 runs to 12 residues. Germline CDR1 is SQVTM and CDR2 is ANQGSEA. V was trimmed by 1 base and J by 3 bases, leaving 7 bases between them. CDR3: CSVEVQDYEQYF. The CDR3 DNA follows: TGCAGCGTTGAAGTCCAGGACTACGAGCAGTACTTC.

V is TRBV7-3 and J is TRBJ2-3; D is ambiguous. The CDR3 loop spans 14 amino acids. Germline V gives CDR1 SGHTA, CDR2 FQGTGA. V lost 5 bases and J 2 bases, leaving 11 bases between the germline ends. The CDR3 spells CASSRTSDTDTQYF. Written as DNA, the CDR3 is TGTGCCAGCAGCCGAACCAGCGACACAGATACGCAGTATTTT.

The rearrangement uses TRBV6-5 and TRBJ2-4; no reliable D call. The CDR3 spans 12 residues. Germline CDR1 and CDR2: MNHEY and SVGAGI. V was shortened by 0 bases and J by 13 bases, with 10 bases between the two germline ends. The CDR3 sequence: CASSYSPGRQYF. The CDR3, as DNA: TGTGCCAGCAGTTACTCACCAGGCCGGCAGTACTTC.

The J gene is TRBJ2-3, the V gene TRBV12-3 or TRBV12-4, with TRBD2 identical over 7 bases. The CDR3 is made up of 14 amino acids. V was pared by 6 bases and J by 15 bases, with 18 bases of the junction left unmatched. The CDR3: CASRSGVVVDVQYF. CDR3 in DNA: TGTGCCAGCAGGAGCGGGGTCGTAGTAGATGTGCAATATTTT.

In DNA form, the CDR3 reads TGCAGTGCTAGGGAATTAACAAACGAGCAGTACTTC. It codes for CSARELTNEQYF. J is TRBJ2-5 and V is TRBV20-1; no clear D. Gene TRBJ2-7 matches the end of the DNA better, so the J call may be wrong. CDR1 DFQATT and CDR2 SNEGSKA come from the germline V gene (reference sequence). This CDR3 has 12 amino acids.

The CDR3 loop reads CASSEDGGSADTQYF. The CDR3 DNA is TGCGCCAGCAGTGAGGACGGGGGTTCCGCAGATACGCAGTATTTT. The V and J genes are TRBV10-1 and TRBJ2-3; TRBD2 might be the D (6 bases). The V end lost 2 bases, the J end lost 4 bases, and 13 bases lay between the germline ends. Per germline, CDR1 WNHNN and CDR2 SYGVQD (reference sequence). This CDR3 has 15 residues.

This clonotype was detected only a few times. The chain has TRBV6-2 or TRBV6-3 and TRBJ2-1; D call uncertain. Germline V gene data show CDR1 as MNHEY and CDR2 as SVGEGT. This CDR3 spans 12 amino acids. Deletions cut 8 bases from V and 6 bases from J, with 11 bases between. DNA of the CDR3: TGTGCCAGCGGGGAAGCCCTCAATGAGCAGTTCTTC. This gives the protein CASGEALNEQFF.

This clonotype was seen only a few times. This chain connects TRBV3-1 to TRBJ2-3, with 7 bases that match TRBD1. The CDR3 runs 15 residues. Germline V gives CDR1 LGHDT, CDR2 YNNKEL (reference sequence). The junction had 5 bases not matched to a gene; V was cut back by 4 bases and J by 1 base. The CDR3 loop is CASSPPGTGTDTQYF. CDR3 nucleotides: TGTGCCAGCAGCCCCCCGGGGACAGGCACAGATACGCAGTATTTT.

This clonotype was seen a few times. The chain couples TRBV20-1 to TRBJ1-2, with TRBD1 matching over 10 bases. CDR3 length equals 14 residues. Germline V gene lookup returns CDR1 DFQATT and CDR2 SNEGSKA (reference sequence). The V segment lost 6 bases and the J segment 4 bases; nucleotides outside the gene matches: 8. Here the CDR3 reads CSARDRGIIYGYTF. CDR3 bases: TGCAGTGCCAGGGACAGGGGTATCATCTATGGCTACACCTTC.

This clonotype was counted at least ten times. This chain connects TRBV20-1 to TRBJ2-7; 8 bases are a match to TRBD1. The J segment lost 1 base and the V segment lost 0 bases, leaving 5 bases of the junction unmatched. Germline CDR1 reads DFQATT; CDR2 reads SNEGSKA (reference sequence). This CDR3 is 15 amino acids long. The CDR3 loop is CSARDIRTGSYEQYF. DNA for the CDR3: TGCAGTGCTAGAGATATCCGGACAGGGTCCTACGAGCAGTACTTC.

The chain is built from TRBV7-9 and TRBJ2-1; D is perhaps TRBD1 or TRBD2 (5 bases each). The ends were cut back, 0 bases at V and 7 bases at J, with 16 bases in the middle. The CDR3 runs to 16 residues. Germline CDR1 and CDR2: SEHNR and FQNEAQ (reference sequence). This chain's CDR3 is CASSLASGPPVNEQFF. The CDR3 nucleotides read TGTGCCAGCAGCTTAGCCTCGGGGCCCCCTGTGAATGAGCAGTTCTTC.

In this sample, this clonotype turned up many times. The chain couples TRBV10-3 to TRBJ2-7; TRBD1 is a possible D gene (6 bases). The CDR3 loop spans 13 amino acids. The V end lost 0 bases, the J end lost 6 bases, and 9 bases lay between the germline ends. Germline V gene data show CDR1 as ENHRY and CDR2 as SYGVKD. CDR3 coding DNA: TGTGCCATCAGTGAGTCGGAGGACAGCGAGCAGTACTTC. Residues: CAISESEDSEQYF.